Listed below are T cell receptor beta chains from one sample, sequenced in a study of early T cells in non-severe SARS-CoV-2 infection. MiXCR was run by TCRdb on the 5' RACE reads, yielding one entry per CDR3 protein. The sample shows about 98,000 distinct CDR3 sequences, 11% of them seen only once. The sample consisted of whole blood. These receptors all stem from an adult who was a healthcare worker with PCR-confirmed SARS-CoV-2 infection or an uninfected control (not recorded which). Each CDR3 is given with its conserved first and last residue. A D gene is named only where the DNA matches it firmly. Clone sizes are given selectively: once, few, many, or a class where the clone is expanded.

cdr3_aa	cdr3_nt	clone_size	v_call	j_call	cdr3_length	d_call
CATSGGRHGTQYF	TGTGCCACCAGCGGCGGACGTCATGGTACGCAGTATTTT	few	TRBV15	TRBJ2-3	13	-
CASSNRGGGFPNNEQFF	TGTGCCAGCAGTAACCGGGGGGGCGGGTTCCCTAACAATGAGCAGTTCTTC	many	TRBV12-3/TRBV12-4	TRBJ2-1	17	TRBD2
CASSPIGRASQPQHF	TGTGCCAGCTCACCAATCGGCAGGGCGTCACAGCCCCAGCATTTT	many	TRBV18	TRBJ1-5	15	-
CSARDWGANEKLFF	TGCAGTGCTAGGGACTGGGGTGCTAATGAAAAACTGTTTTTT	few	TRBV20-1	TRBJ1-4	14	-
CASSHGEGLNGYTF	TGTGCCAGCAGTCACGGCGAGGGGTTAAATGGCTACACCTTC	many	TRBV6-5	TRBJ1-2	14	-
CASSQDQEKQYF	TGTGCCAGCAGCCAAGATCAAGAAAAGCAGTACTTC	-	TRBV3-1	TRBJ2-7	12	-
CASSLGQGLETQYF	TGTGCCAGCAGCTTAGGACAGGGTCTTGAGACCCAGTACTTC	-	TRBV7-9	TRBJ2-5	14	TRBD1
CASSNRLAGAETQYF	TGTGCCAGTAGTAACCGACTAGCGGGAGCAGAGACCCAGTACTTC	few	TRBV19	TRBJ2-5	15	TRBD2
CASSPDRASGELFF	TGTGCCAGCAGCCCGGACAGGGCCTCCGGGGAGCTGTTTTTT	-	TRBV3-1	TRBJ2-2	14	TRBD1
CSVEDGGTSGNTIYF	TGCAGCGTGGAAGACGGTGGAACCTCTGGAAACACCATATATTTT	-	TRBV29-1	TRBJ1-3	15	-
CATRPTSGYYEQYF	TGCGCCACCCGACCGACTAGCGGATACTACGAGCAGTACTTC	few	TRBV5-1	TRBJ2-7	14	TRBD2
CASTPPGATDTQYF	TGTGCCAGCACCCCTCCGGGAGCAACAGATACGCAGTATTTT	-	TRBV11-2	TRBJ2-3	14	-